This section outlines one TCR beta chain sequence together with its context. The antigen is undetermined. Per sample, roughly 10^5 TCR templates underwent assay. Produced via immunoSEQ multiplex PCR; TCRdb's table is partial and in-frame only. This sample has about 72,000 clones, with roughly nine tenths found just once. This specimen comes from a study of siplizumab effects on memory and regulatory T cells. Study-level points and caveats: Of the alloreactive clones, only a minor fraction mapped to unstimulated subsets.

The source is a human donor in good health. The sequenced sample consisted of CD8+ T cells sorted from blood.

CDR3 in DNA: TGTGCCAGCAGTGAACGAAACCGGGTACTCACCTCCGGGGAGCTGTTTTTT. This sequence encodes CASSERNRVLTSGELFF. This chain links TRBV6-1 with TRBJ2-2; D gene uncertain. CDR1 is MNHNS, CDR2 SASEGT, per germline. The CDR3 runs to 17 residues. V shed 2 bases and J shed 6 bases, with 19 bases lying between them.